This is a list of T cell receptor beta chains from one sample in a study of T cells expressing NK-cell markers. TCRdb reprocessed the 5' RACE reads; each CDR3 protein has one entry and no DNA is given. This sample's table reports about 160,000 distinct CDR3 sequences. The sequenced material came from blood T cells: a sorted CD56 or NKG2C T cell subset, CD4+ or CD8+ T cells, or bulk PBMC T cells (not recorded which). Receptors were obtained from a woman aged 18 to 75 in good health. Both conserved end residues are part of each CDR3.

TRBV6-1	TRBJ1-2	CASSQSGAGGYTF
TRBV20-1	TRBJ1-2	CSARMADSPVGYTF
TRBV5-1	TRBJ1-1	CASSLQRMNTEAFF
TRBV10-3	TRBJ1-5	CAISGQPNQPQHF
TRBV5-1	TRBJ2-6	CASSLGRPMSSGANVLTF
TRBV20-1	TRBJ2-1	CSAKPGLASYNEQFF
TRBV12-3/TRBV12-4	TRBJ2-3	CASRPGLDRADTQYF
TRBV25-1	TRBJ2-5	CASSGRGQEYF
TRBV14	TRBJ1-1	CASSYRPGQGGYTEAFF
TRBV12-3/TRBV12-4	TRBJ2-5	CASSFDRTGETQYF
TRBV15	TRBJ1-5	CATSSDRRVIHPQHF
TRBV7-2	TRBJ2-6	CASSLGQPNGANVLTF
TRBV12-3/TRBV12-4	TRBJ2-5	CASRGGETQYF
TRBV12-3/TRBV12-4	TRBJ2-5	CASTRSSGRETQYF
TRBV12-3/TRBV12-4	TRBJ1-1	CASSWGGPMNTEAFF
TRBV7-2	TRBJ2-3	CASSLVAAYTDTQYF
TRBV29-1	TRBJ2-1	CSVDGLAGEQFF
TRBV5-5	TRBJ1-4	CASGRQGATNEKLFF
TRBV5-1	TRBJ2-2	CASRPTRNTGELFF
TRBV28	TRBJ2-1	CASSSYSLRGPNEQFF
TRBV7-2	TRBJ2-5	CASSLLGGGETQYF
TRBV3-1	TRBJ2-5	CASSHEISLETQYF
TRBV7-9	TRBJ1-5	CASSLGTGQGNQPQHF
TRBV7-9	TRBJ2-7	CASVLSPGPLGEQYF
TRBV19	TRBJ1-1	CASSKQGAEAFF
TRBV12-3/TRBV12-4	TRBJ2-3	CASREAGGPLDTQYF
TRBV7-2	TRBJ2-1	CASSHLQGGFNEQFF
TRBV6-1	TRBJ2-6	CASSPWTGGGGANVLTF
TRBV5-1	TRBJ2-5	CASRSWTRTETQYF
TRBV12-3/TRBV12-4	TRBJ2-1	CASRRGSGGEQFF
TRBV7-2	TRBJ1-1	CASSLVSRGQAEAFF
TRBV7-8	TRBJ2-1	CASSRALADAYNEQFF
TRBV5-1	TRBJ2-7	CASSSEGYFSYEQYF
TRBV5-1	TRBJ2-5	CASRPGTGGVETQYF
TRBV7-9	TRBJ2-3	CASSEAGVLITDTQYF
TRBV20-1	TRBJ2-1	CSASPAGVDEQFF
TRBV9	TRBJ2-7	CASSVGQGGAYEQYF